Here is one TCR beta chain with its context. V lost 3 bases, J lost 4 bases, and 7 bases lay in between. CDR3 size: 12 residues. The V gene's germline CDR1 is KGHSH and CDR2 LQKENI. The data belong to a study of blood T cell repertoires in COVID-19. The protocol was immunoSEQ multiplex PCR, while the TCRdb copy is restricted to in-frame clones and leaves out a portion. The sample shows 100,000 to 110,000 clones, roughly 79% of them seen only once. The V gene is TRBV18, the J gene TRBJ2-7; no definite D call. The clonotype comes from a woman aged 70 to 79 with acute or convalescent COVID-19. Sequenced material: peripheral blood. DNA for the CDR3: TGTGCCAGCTCACCCGGCGGATACGAGCAGTACTTC. Its protein is CASSPGGYEQYF.